The 27 T cell receptor beta chains presented below share a single source sample, sequenced in a study of control samples from healthy donors and cancer patients. Sequencing used immunoSEQ multiplex PCR; TCRdb keeps in-frame clones, though not all of them. The sample includes 200,000 to 250,000 clones, 85% to 95% of them seen just once. What was sequenced was blood. These receptors all stem from a man between 50 and 59 years old in good health.

This chain connects TRBV5-1 to TRBJ1-5, with a tentative D call TRBD1 (6 bases). The V end lost 5 bases, the J end lost 3 bases, and 12 bases lay between the germline ends. This CDR3 spans 14 amino acids. Germline V lookup: CDR1 SGHRS, CDR2 YFSETQ. The CDR3 reads CASSSDSPNQPQHF. DNA for the CDR3: TGCGCCAGCAGTTCGGACAGCCCCAATCAGCCCCAGCATTTT.

V is TRBV27 and J is TRBJ1-2; 10 bases agree with TRBD1. From germline, CDR1 is MNHEY and CDR2 SMNVEV (reference sequence). V shed 3 bases and J 6 bases; nucleotides not matched to a gene: 1. This CDR3 has 13 amino acids. CDR3 in amino acids: CASSFDRGHGYTF. CDR3 sequence (DNA): TGTGCCAGCAGTTTCGACAGGGGGCATGGCTACACCTTC.

The chain uses TRBV15 and TRBJ1-2; tentative D call: TRBD1 (6 bases). CDR1 LNHNV and CDR2 YYDKDF come from the germline V gene (reference sequence). There are 15 residues in the CDR3. The ends were cut back, 5 bases at V and 3 bases at J, with 16 bases in the middle. The CDR3: CATSSTGSFYYGYTF. In nucleotides, the CDR3 is TGTGCCACCAGCTCAACAGGGTCTTTTTACTATGGCTACACCTTC.

This clone was detected only a few times. The rearrangement joins TRBV11-2 to TRBJ2-7; 7 nucleotides match TRBD1. The trim removed 5 bases at V and 13 bases at J, leaving 11 bases unmatched. The CDR3 contains 12 residues. Germline V gene data show CDR1 as SGHAT and CDR2 as FQNNGV. The CDR3 loop is CASSPDWTGFYF. DNA of the CDR3: TGTGCCAGCAGCCCTGATTGGACAGGTTTCTACTTC.

The V and J genes are TRBV28 and TRBJ1-2; TRBD1 is a possible D gene (5 bases). The CDR3 covers 16 residues. V was pared by 5 bases and J by 5 bases, with 21 bases between. Germline V lookup: CDR1 MDHEN, CDR2 SYDVKM. CDR3 region: CASSPGGPEGQYGYTF. In DNA, the CDR3 is TGTGCCAGCAGTCCGGGGGGACCCGAAGGTCAGTATGGCTACACCTTC.

The genes are TRBV28 and TRBJ1-1, with 7 bases that match TRBD1. The CDR3 covers 13 residues. V shed 5 bases and J 7 bases; nucleotides not matched to a gene: 7. CDR1 is MDHEN and CDR2 is SYDVKM in the germline V gene. The CDR3 region is CASSTGVIVEAFF. The DNA of the CDR3 is TGTGCCAGCAGTACAGGGGTCATCGTTGAAGCTTTCTTT.

As DNA, the CDR3 is TGTGCCAGCAGTTTCTCAAGAACTCCGGGCACTGAAGCTTTCTTT. This codes for CASSFSRTPGTEAFF. J is TRBJ1-1 and V is TRBV6-7; D gene unclear. TRBV6-7 is an ORF for which the function is uncertain. The CDR3 has 15 amino acids. V lost 4 bases to trimming and J lost 4 bases, with 16 bases between them.

V usage is TRBV6-5 and J usage is TRBJ1-5; 11 nucleotides align to TRBD1. Germline lookup yields CDR1 MNHEY and CDR2 SVGAGI. The CDR3 spans 16 residues. Unmatched junction bases numbered 4, after V lost 2 bases and J lost 4 bases. The CDR3 sequence is CASSYGGTGGNQPQHF. The CDR3 DNA is TGTGCCAGCAGTTACGGCGGGACAGGGGGAAATCAGCCCCAGCATTTT.

CDR3 sequence: CASSLTGTNLRTDTQYF. CDR3 in DNA: TGCGCCAGCAGCCTAACCGGGACTAATCTGCGCACAGATACGCAGTATTTT. The genes are TRBV5-1 and TRBJ2-3, with TRBD2 identical over 7 bases. With 4 bases clipped from V and 1 base from J, the junction kept 12 bases outside the gene matches. The CDR3 sequence is 17 residues long. Germline CDR1 and CDR2: SGHRS and YFSETQ. Together with reference TRBV5-1 and TRBJ2-3, the CDR3 gives the full variable domain: KAGVTQTPRYLIKTRGQQVTLSCSPISGHRSVSWYQQTPGQGLQFLFEYFSETQRNKGNFPGRFSGRQFSNSRSEMNVSTLELGDSALYLCASSLTGTNLRTDTQYFGPGTRLTVL.

The V gene is TRBV4-1, the J gene TRBJ1-3, with 9 bases fitting TRBD1. The CDR3 is 16 residues long. Germline V gives CDR1 MGHRA, CDR2 YSYEKL. J lost 4 bases, V lost 4 bases, and 8 bases had no gene match. CDR3 loop: CASSLQRGTGGNTIYF. CDR3 bases: TGCGCCAGCAGCCTACAAAGGGGGACAGGGGGAAACACCATATATTTT.

The rearrangement uses TRBV18 and TRBJ2-1; 7 nucleotides line up with TRBD1. CDR1 is KGHSH, CDR2 LQKENI, per germline. The V gene end was trimmed by 5 bases and the J gene end by 1 base; junction bases not matched to a gene: 5. This CDR3 has 15 residues. The CDR3 region is CASSRGPASYNEQFF. The CDR3 nucleotides read TGTGCCAGCTCAAGGGGGCCAGCATCCTACAATGAGCAGTTCTTC.

The chain links TRBV18 to TRBJ2-2; 9 bases align to TRBD1. CDR3 length: 16 residues. CDR1 and CDR2 from the germline V gene are KGHSH and LQKENI. The V segment lost 3 bases and the J segment 5 bases; nucleotides outside the gene matches: 7. The CDR3 region has the DNA TGTGCCAGCTCACCGGGGACAGGGCGAAAAACCGGGGAGCTGTTTTTT. It specifies CASSPGTGRKTGELFF.

This clone was seen a handful of times. Other DNA sequences in this specimen translate into the identical CDR3. The chain recombines TRBV7-9 with TRBJ2-5; D uncertain. The germline gives CDR1 SEHNR, CDR2 FQNEAQ (reference sequence). The V end was cut by 2 bases, the J end by 2 bases, with 0 bases between. The CDR3 extends over 11 amino acids. This chain's CDR3 is CASSLQETQYF. The CDR3 DNA is TGTGCCAGCAGCTTACAAGAGACCCAGTACTTC.

The chain is built from TRBV27 and TRBJ1-2; no reliable D call. Germline lookup yields CDR1 MNHEY and CDR2 SMNVEV (reference sequence). V lost 4 bases and J lost 4, with 19 bases in between. CDR3 length: 16 residues. The CDR3 loop reads CASSSGGPQISYGYTF. Written as DNA, the CDR3 is TGTGCCAGCAGTTCGGGTGGCCCGCAGATCTCCTATGGCTACACCTTC.

This clone appeared once. This chain connects TRBV5-5 to TRBJ2-1, with a tentative D call TRBD1 (5 bases). Germline values: CDR1 SGHKS, CDR2 YYEKEE (reference sequence). V gave up 1 base and J gave up 4 bases, with 9 bases separating them. The length of the CDR3 is 14 residues. The chain's CDR3 is CASSLLTDYNEQFF. In nucleotides, the CDR3 is TGTGCCAGCAGCTTGCTGACAGATTACAATGAGCAGTTCTTC.

V is TRBV11-2 and J is TRBJ2-5; D ambiguous. V shed 5 bases and J shed 7 bases, with 14 bases lying between them. Looked up from germline, CDR1 is SGHAT and CDR2 is FQNNGV. The CDR3 consists of 13 residues. The CDR3 DNA reads TGTGCCAGCAGCCCCCCCGTTCCTTGGACCCAGTACTTC. This codes for CASSPPVPWTQYF.

V gene TRBV19 combines with J gene TRBJ1-1; D is possibly TRBD1 (6 bases). V was shortened by 5 bases and J by 0 bases, with 10 bases between the two germline ends. This CDR3 spans 14 amino acids. The germline gives CDR1 LNHDA, CDR2 SQIVND (reference sequence). Here the CDR3 reads CASSYQGLNTEAFF. The CDR3, as DNA: TGTGCCAGTAGTTACCAGGGGCTGAACACTGAAGCTTTCTTT.

The gene calls are TRBV5-1 and TRBJ2-7, with D tentatively TRBD1 (6 bases). The CDR3 spans 14 residues. Trimming stripped 4 bases from V and 2 bases from J, with 13 bases between. Looked up from germline, CDR1 is SGHRS and CDR2 is YFSETQ. CDR3 nucleotide sequence: TGCGCCAGCAGCCGATCTCAGGGGACCTACGAGCAGTACTTC. Translated, it gives CASSRSQGTYEQYF.

The V and J genes are TRBV12-3 or TRBV12-4 and TRBJ2-7; TRBD1 aligns across 10 bases. Losses at the gene ends were 4 bases for V and 7 bases for J; bases not matched to a gene: 4. The CDR3 length is 13 residues. The CDR3 region has the DNA TGTGCCAGCAGTTCGGGACAGGGGCAAGAGCAGTACTTC. Translating gives CASSSGQGQEQYF.

This sequence joins TRBV7-2 and TRBJ1-3, with unresolved D. The V and J ends lost 1 base and 0 bases respectively, with 10 bases between them. This CDR3 contains 16 residues. Germline CDR1 and CDR2: SGHTA and FQGNSA. This CDR3 is CASSLVGVLSGNTIYF. CDR3 coding DNA: TGTGCCAGCAGCTTAGTCGGGGTTCTCTCTGGAAACACCATATATTTT.

The chain recombines TRBV19 with TRBJ1-2, with a tentative D call TRBD1 (5 bases). This CDR3 is 16 amino acids long. V lost 8 bases, J lost 4 bases, and 23 bases lay in between. Germline CDR1 LNHDA, CDR2 SQIVND (reference sequence). The CDR3 region has the DNA TGTGCCAGTCGGGACGCCGGAGGAGGCTCGCTCTATGGCTACACCTTC. This sequence encodes CASRDAGGGSLYGYTF. Full variable domain (remainder filled in from reference TRBV19 and TRBJ1-2): DGGITQSPKYLFRKEGQNVTLSCEQNLNHDAMYWYRQDPGQGLRLIYYSQIVNDFQKGDIAEGYSVSREKKESFPLTVTSAQKNPTAFYLCASRDAGGGSLYGYTFGSGTRLTVV.

The rearrangement links TRBV5-5 to TRBJ1-1; 8 nucleotides agree with TRBD1. Germline V gene sequence: CDR1 SGHKS, CDR2 YYEKEE (reference sequence). CDR3 length equals 14 residues. Losses at the gene ends were 3 bases for V and 11 bases for J; bases not matched to a gene: 12. CDR3 sequence: CASSWGTGRIEAFF. The CDR3 DNA follows: TGTGCCAGCAGCTGGGGGACAGGTCGGATTGAGGCTTTCTTT. The full variable domain, with the rest looked up from reference TRBV5-5 and TRBJ1-1, is DAGVTQSPTHLIKTRGQQVTLRCSPISGHKSVSWYQQVLGQGPQFIFQYYEKEERGRGNFPDRFSARQFPNYSSELNVNALLLGDSALYLCASSWGTGRIEAFFGQGTRLTVV.

The genes are TRBV3-1 (or the pseudogene TRBV3-2) and TRBJ1-4, with D unresolved. Trimming took 1 base from V and 10 from J, leaving 13 bases between them. Looked up from germline, CDR1 is LGHDT and CDR2 is YNNKEL (reference sequence). CDR3 length equals 14 residues. This chain's CDR3 is CASSQASGSGKLFF. CDR3 nucleotide sequence: TGTGCCAGCAGCCAAGCGTCCGGGTCGGGAAAACTGTTTTTT.

The gene calls are TRBV5-1 and TRBJ2-2; tentative D call: TRBD1 (5 bases). The V gene's germline CDR1 is SGHRS and CDR2 YFSETQ. V lost 4 bases to trimming and J lost 7 bases, with 14 bases between them. CDR3 length: 14 amino acids. The CDR3 loop is CASSGQGAGGELFF. The CDR3 DNA is TGCGCCAGCAGCGGGCAGGGTGCAGGCGGGGAGCTGTTTTTT.

This chain connects TRBV4-3 to TRBJ1-2; 8 nucleotides agree with TRBD1. The CDR3 sequence is 15 residues long. J was trimmed by 4 bases and V by 4 bases; bases with no gene match: 8. Germline assignment: CDR1 LGHNA and CDR2 YSLEER. CDR3 nucleotide sequence: TGCGCCAGCAGCCCTCCCAGGGGGCAGGGCTATGGCTACACCTTC. It codes for CASSPPRGQGYGYTF.

V and J are TRBV20-1 and TRBJ1-1; D is undetermined. The CDR3 runs to 10 residues. Germline CDR1 reads DFQATT; CDR2 reads SNEGSKA (reference sequence). V gave up 2 bases and J gave up 8 bases, with 6 bases separating them. CDR3 region: CSARSVEAFF. For the CDR3, the DNA is TGCAGTGCTAGATCAGTGGAAGCTTTCTTT.

In DNA form, the CDR3 reads TGTGCCAGCAGTGGACAGGGGTCCTACAATGAGCAGTTCTTC. It codes for CASSGQGSYNEQFF. The V call is TRBV6-2 or TRBV6-3, the J call TRBJ2-1, with TRBD1 matching 9 bases. Germline V lookup: CDR1 MNHEY, CDR2 SVGEGT. The ends lost 5 bases at V and 1 base at J; junction bases unmatched: 0. The CDR3 loop spans 14 amino acids.